This passage covers 30 T cell receptor beta chains from one sample sequenced in a study of blood T cells in healthy people across ages (dated by TCRdb to between 2015 and 2016). Library creation used 5' RACE. This sample was sequenced with an Illumina HiSeq 2500. A second PCR of roughly 6 to 11 cycles was run with a J-beta primer mix and a sample-barcoded 5' primer. In TCRdb, the public reads were trimmed at Q25 with fastp and aligned with MiXCR, with productive beta chains retained. Identical CDR3 protein sequences are pooled into one entry, listed with their most common genes and DNA. The sample yields about 500,000 distinct CDR3 sequences; around 24% were counted once. The top ten clonotypes cover approximately 8.7% of the sample. The sample also formed part of further work on T cells of mothers and their children.

Specimen: blood. The receptors here all came from a boy between 10 and 17 years old in good health.

The rearrangement links TRBV7-2 to TRBJ1-2; D unclear. CDR1 is SGHTA, CDR2 FQGNSA, per germline. There are 12 residues in the CDR3. V gave up 1 base and J gave up 8 bases, with 8 bases separating them. The CDR3 loop reads CASSLGTLGYTF. The CDR3 nucleotides are TGTGCCAGCAGCTTAGGCACCCTCGGCTACACCTTC.

This clonotype was observed a handful of times. The gene calls are TRBV20-1 and TRBJ2-5; 7 bases map to TRBD2. The J call is uncertain, as TRBJ2-1 better fits the DNA end. The CDR3 spans 16 residues. The germline CDR1 and CDR2 sequences are DFQATT and SNEGSKA (reference sequence). The CDR3 nucleotides read TGCAGTGCTATTGATGCTGGGCGGGAGTTTCGCTATGAGCAGTTCTTC. Protein: CSAIDAGREFRYEQFF.

The chain combines TRBV6-5 with TRBJ2-5; TRBD1 matches 8 bases. With the DNA end fitting TRBJ2-1 better, the J assignment may be wrong. The germline V gene has CDR1 MNHEY and CDR2 SVGAGI. The CDR3 has 15 residues. CDR3 residues: CASRPDRGTYNEQFF. The DNA for the CDR3 is TGTGCCAGCAGACCCGACAGGGGAACCTACAATGAGCAGTTCTTC.

This sequence joins TRBV20-1 and TRBJ2-5, with unresolved D. Matching the DNA end better, TRBJ2-7 makes the J call doubtful. The CDR3 contains 13 residues. The V gene's germline CDR1 is DFQATT and CDR2 SNEGSKA (reference sequence). CDR3 sequence reads: CSARGRDDYEQYF. The CDR3 nucleotides read TGCAGTGCTAGAGGTAGAGATGACTACGAGCAGTACTTC.

This clonotype occurred a few times. This chain links TRBV3-1 with TRBJ2-6; D ambiguous. The ends were cut back, 6 bases at V and 0 bases at J, with 15 bases in the middle. The germline V gene encodes CDR1 LGHDT and CDR2 YNNKEL (reference sequence). This CDR3 is built from 17 residues. The chain's CDR3 is CASSPRLTVSGANVLTF. Written as DNA, the CDR3 is TGTGCCAGCAGTCCTCGACTCACCGTCTCTGGGGCCAACGTCCTGACTTTC.

This clonotype came up once. The chain combines TRBV12-3 or TRBV12-4 with TRBJ1-1; 8 bases line up with TRBD1. V dropped 6 bases and J dropped 4; count of bases not matched to a gene: 7. The CDR3 has 14 residues. In DNA, the CDR3 is TGTGCCAGCAGCCAGGACAGGGCTAGCACTGAAGCTTTCTTT. This encodes CASSQDRASTEAFF.

Regarding this clonotype: Sequence at one end of the junction differs from germline and may be a read error. The chain joins TRBV18 to TRBJ2-1; 13 bases agree with TRBD2. Looked up from germline, CDR1 is KGHSH and CDR2 is LQKENI. This CDR3 has 15 residues. For the CDR3, the DNA is TGTGCCAGCTCACCAAGGACTAGCGGGAGCTATGAACAGTTCTTC. Protein: CASSPRTSGSYEQFF.

This clonotype was detected a few times. The V and J genes are TRBV24-1 and TRBJ2-5; the D is unclear. Trimming took 0 bases from V and 3 from J, leaving 19 bases between them. The CDR3 is 18 residues long. Germline V gene data show CDR1 as KGHDR and CDR2 as SFDVKD. The CDR3 nucleotides read TGTGCCACCAGTGATTTGCCCGCACAGAGCTCCGCCAAAGAGACCCAGTACTTC. Translation: CATSDLPAQSSAKETQYF.

The chain employs TRBV3-1 and TRBJ2-5, with 9 bases that match TRBD2. The CDR3 is made up of 15 amino acids. V dropped 5 bases and J dropped 5; count of bases not matched to a gene: 9. Germline assignment: CDR1 LGHDT and CDR2 YNNKEL (reference sequence). The CDR3 spells CASSTRASGDETQYF. The DNA of the CDR3 is TGTGCCAGCAGCACAAGGGCTAGCGGGGACGAGACCCAGTACTTC.

This clonotype was counted between two and nine times. The V and J genes are TRBV24-1 and TRBJ2-5, with D tentatively TRBD1 or TRBD2 (5 bases each). V was cut by 7 bases and J by 2 bases, with 16 bases left in between. This CDR3 comprises 15 residues. Germline CDR1 KGHDR, CDR2 SFDVKD. CDR3 sequence (DNA): TGTGCCACCAGCAGTGGGGCACTAGGGCAAGAGACCCAGTACTTC. Translation: CATSSGALGQETQYF.

This clonotype was picked up a small number of times. This chain uses TRBV4-1 with TRBJ2-2; possibly TRBD2 for D (5 bases). Trimming removed 4 bases from V and 3 bases from J, with 12 bases in between. CDR3 length: 15 residues. In germline, CDR1 is MGHRA, CDR2 YSYEKL. CDR3 residues: CASSLGPEDTGELFF. CDR3 DNA: TGCGCCAGCAGCCTGGGCCCGGAGGACACCGGGGAGCTGTTTTTT.

The chain joins TRBV27 to TRBJ2-5, with TRBD1 matching over 10 bases. The trim removed 5 bases at V and 1 base at J, leaving 4 bases unmatched. Germline assignment: CDR1 MNHEY and CDR2 SMNVEV (reference sequence). CDR3 length equals 15 residues. Here the CDR3 reads CASSRRQGAQETQYF. The CDR3 nucleotides read TGTGCCAGCAGTCGACGACAGGGGGCCCAAGAGACCCAGTACTTC.

This clonotype was counted between two and nine times. This chain links TRBV28 with TRBJ2-7, with no clear D. The CDR3 extends over 15 amino acids. Per germline, CDR1 MDHEN and CDR2 SYDVKM. Deletions cut 2 bases from V and 2 bases from J, with 13 bases between. The CDR3 DNA follows: TGTGCCAGCAGTTTACGCTCCAGGCTCGCCTACGAGCAGTACTTC. It translates to CASSLRSRLAYEQYF.

The rearrangement links TRBV6-2 or TRBV6-3 to TRBJ2-7; 9 bases are a match to TRBD1. CDR3 length: 15 residues. The trim removed 6 bases at V and 5 bases at J, leaving 11 bases unmatched. Germline V lookup: CDR1 MNHEY, CDR2 SVGEGT. CDR3 loop: CASSFGGTGSHEQYF. For the CDR3, the DNA is TGTGCCAGCAGCTTCGGCGGGACAGGGAGCCACGAGCAGTACTTC.

The chain carries TRBV11-2 and TRBJ2-5, with D possibly being TRBD2 (6 bases). The J call may be incorrect, as the DNA end agrees better with TRBJ2-1. Germline V gene lookup returns CDR1 SGHAT and CDR2 FQNNGV. This CDR3 has 16 residues. The chain's CDR3 is CASSLGLRGVYNEQFF. Here the CDR3 DNA reads TGTGCCAGCAGCTTAGGGTTGCGGGGAGTATACAATGAGCAGTTCTTC.

V gene TRBV19 combines with J gene TRBJ1-2; perhaps TRBD1 as D (5 bases). Trimming removed 9 bases from V and 6 bases from J, with 20 bases in between. The CDR3 runs to 14 residues. The V gene's germline CDR1 is LNHDA and CDR2 SQIVND (reference sequence). For the CDR3, the DNA is TGTGCCAGCCAGCGGCGGGGCCCCGAAGATGGCTACACCTTC. It codes for CASQRRGPEDGYTF.

The chain is built from TRBV12-5 and TRBJ2-1; no definite D call. Trimming took 0 bases from V and 0 from J, leaving 24 bases between them. CDR1 and CDR2 from the germline V gene are LGHNT and FRNRAP. The CDR3 runs 21 residues. The CDR3 spells CASGLVPSAALVISSYNEQFF. In DNA form, the CDR3 reads TGTGCTAGTGGTTTGGTACCATCGGCAGCTCTAGTGATTAGCTCCTACAATGAGCAGTTCTTC.

In this sample, this clonotype turned up many times. The rearrangement joins TRBV12-3 or TRBV12-4 to TRBJ2-5; D gene unclear. Deletions cut 4 bases from V and 4 bases from J, with 13 bases between. The CDR3 covers 14 residues. The CDR3 reads CASSSRPAAETQYF. The CDR3 DNA is TGTGCCAGCAGTTCCCGACCCGCGGCAGAGACCCAGTACTTC.

This clonotype was counted at least ten times. V usage is TRBV11-2 and J usage is TRBJ2-3; 16 bases match TRBD2. The CDR3 is 18 residues long. Germline lookup yields CDR1 SGHAT and CDR2 FQNNGV. Unmatched junction bases numbered 7, after V lost 5 bases and J lost 2 bases. The chain's CDR3 is CASSASGLAGGPTDTQYF. In DNA, the CDR3 is TGTGCCAGCAGCGCCTCGGGACTAGCGGGGGGGCCCACAGATACGCAGTATTTT.

The rearrangement joins TRBV3-1 to TRBJ2-5; 10 nucleotides align to TRBD2. The J call may be wrong; the DNA end is better matched by TRBJ2-1. The germline gives CDR1 LGHDT, CDR2 YNNKEL (reference sequence). This CDR3 has 18 residues. The CDR3, as DNA: TGTGCCAGCAGACCCGAAGCGGGGGGGCCTTATAATTACAATGAGCAGTTCTTC. Encoded protein: CASRPEAGGPYNYNEQFF.

In this sample, this clonotype turned up a few times. This rearrangement joins TRBV6-2 or TRBV6-3 to TRBJ1-5; TRBD1 might be the D (5 bases). V was shortened by 2 bases and J by 6 bases, with 11 bases between the two germline ends. The germline CDR1 and CDR2 sequences are MNHEY and SVGEGT. The CDR3 contains 14 residues. The CDR3 nucleotides are TGTGCCAGCAGTTACGGACAAGAAGGTCAGCCCCAGCATTTT. Residues: CASSYGQEGQPQHF.

The chain employs TRBV5-5 and TRBJ1-4; 10 bases are shared with TRBD1. The CDR3 has 16 residues. From germline, CDR1 is SGHKS and CDR2 YYEKEE (reference sequence). J gave up 5 bases and V 3 bases, and 7 bases lay outside the gene matches. CDR3 loop: CASSYLRTGGNEKLFF. DNA of the CDR3: TGTGCCAGCAGCTACCTAAGGACAGGGGGGAATGAAAAACTGTTTTTT. The full variable domain, its missing parts supplied by reference TRBV5-5 and TRBJ1-4, is DAGVTQSPTHLIKTRGQQVTLRCSPISGHKSVSWYQQVLGQGPQFIFQYYEKEERGRGNFPDRFSARQFPNYSSELNVNALLLGDSALYLCASSYLRTGGNEKLFFGSGTQLSVL.

J is TRBJ1-5 and V is TRBV20-1; D is possibly TRBD1 (6 bases). CDR3 length: 16 residues. V shed 0 bases and J shed 1 base, with 13 bases lying between them. Germline CDR1 reads DFQATT; CDR2 reads SNEGSKA (reference sequence). The CDR3, as DNA: TGCAGTGCTAGAGATGTCGGGGGCGGAAGCAATCAGCCCCAGCATTTT. Its protein product is CSARDVGGGSNQPQHF.

This chain uses TRBV20-1 with TRBJ2-7; TRBD2 matches at 10 bases. In germline, CDR1 is DFQATT, CDR2 SNEGSKA (reference sequence). With 3 bases clipped from V and 3 bases from J, the junction kept 5 bases outside the gene matches. There are 14 residues in the CDR3. The CDR3 protein is CSASQREGFYEQYF. In DNA, the CDR3 is TGCAGTGCTAGTCAGCGGGAGGGCTTCTACGAGCAGTACTTC.

This clonotype was seen a handful of times. The chain is built from TRBV27 and TRBJ2-7; D uncertain. V gave up 6 bases and J gave up 0 bases, with 15 bases separating them. CDR3 length: 15 residues. From germline, CDR1 is MNHEY and CDR2 SMNVEV (reference sequence). This CDR3 reads CASRVTGLNSYEQYF. CDR3 bases: TGTGCCAGCAGGGTCACGGGCTTAAACTCCTACGAGCAGTACTTC.

Remarks on this clonotype: The junction shows a germline mismatch at one end, possibly a read error. CDR3 protein: CASSLTGRDTNTQYF. In DNA, the CDR3 is TGCGCCAGCAGCTTGACAGGGCGGGACACAAATACGCAGTATTTT. V is TRBV5-1 and J is TRBJ2-3; D assignment may be TRBD1 or TRBD2 (6 bases each). This CDR3 is built from 15 residues. Looked up from germline, CDR1 is SGHRS and CDR2 is YFSETQ.

V and J are TRBV7-9 and TRBJ2-7; no firm D call. CDR1 and CDR2 (germline): SEHNR, FQNEAQ (reference sequence). With 2 bases removed from V and 4 bases from J, the gap between germline ends came to 9 bases. There are 13 residues in the CDR3. In DNA, the CDR3 is TGTGCCAGCAGCTTACAAATCGGTTACGAGCAGTACTTC. This codes for CASSLQIGYEQYF.

Worth noting for this clonotype: With a much larger clone just one base away, this may be a read error. V is TRBV7-2 and J is TRBJ2-7, with 8 bases identical to TRBD1. V lost 1 base to trimming and J lost 6 bases; unmatched junction nucleotides: 2. The germline gives CDR1 SGHTA, CDR2 FQGNSA. The CDR3 length is 13 residues. The CDR3 loop is CASSLGTGFEQYF. The DNA for the CDR3 is TGTGCCAGCAGCTTAGGGACAGGGTTCGAGCAGTACTTC.

This chain links TRBV7-8 with TRBJ1-4, with D tentatively TRBD1 (5 bases). Germline-derived CDR1 and CDR2 are SGHVS and FQNEAQ. V lost 5 bases and J 5 bases, leaving 15 bases between the germline ends. The CDR3 covers 15 residues. The CDR3 loop is CASSPIYAGNEKLFF. The CDR3 DNA reads TGTGCCAGCAGCCCGATTTATGCAGGGAATGAAAAACTGTTTTTT.

This clonotype appeared a few times. The CDR3 reads CASRGGQGTGELFF. CDR3 in DNA: TGTGCCAGCAGGGGAGGGCAAGGCACCGGGGAGCTGTTTTTT. The chain links TRBV6-4 to TRBJ2-2; 7 bases fit TRBD2. CDR1 and CDR2 (germline): MRHNA, SNTAGT. V lost 6 bases to trimming and J lost 4 bases; unmatched junction nucleotides: 5. CDR3 length: 14 residues.